A few counts support the clone carrying this T cell receptor (beta chain). No antigen is known for it. The data were obtained in a study of monozygotic twins with cystic fibrosis. Study-level findings and limits: Monozygotic CF twins shared more identical nucleotide clonotypes than unrelated patients. V usage most resembled the co-twin in 13 of 16 pairs. Low clonality (median 0.0095) suggested a mostly naive repertoire. Shared CDR3 numbers were not associated with age, concordance or severity.

Some clones are missing from TCRdb's copy, which holds only in-frame ones; the method was immunoSEQ multiplex PCR. The table records about 20,000 clones, around 90% of them present only once. V was clipped by 2 bases and J by 3 bases, with 5 bases between them. CDR1 is MNHEY, CDR2 SVGAGI, per germline. CDR3 length equals 13 residues. The chain is built from TRBV6-5 and TRBJ1-5, with D uncertain. The source is a girl between 2 and 10 years old with cystic fibrosis. What was sequenced was blood. The CDR3 loop is CASSYSSNQPQHF. In DNA, the CDR3 is TGTGCCAGCAGTTACAGTTCCAATCAGCCCCAGCATTTT.